This TCR beta chain was identified in a study of T cell changes during pregnancy in multiple sclerosis. The CDR3 runs to 17 residues. The V gene lost 2 bases and the J gene lost 0 bases, with 14 bases spanning the gap. CDR1 is SGDLS and CDR2 is YYNGEE in the germline V gene. Clones were read by immunoSEQ multiplex PCR, and TCRdb kept only the in-frame ones, dropping some. The repertoire holds approximately 65,000 clones, with 92% as singletons. Sequenced here: CD8+ T cells from peripheral blood mononuclear cells, sampled in the third trimester of pregnancy. The rearrangement uses TRBV9 and TRBJ2-2; D call uncertain. The source is a female donor in good health, enrolled as a control in a pregnancy study. The CDR3 protein is CASSVLFSPANTGELFF. The CDR3 DNA sequence: TGTGCCAGCAGCGTCTTATTTTCCCCGGCGAACACCGGGGAGCTGTTTTTT.